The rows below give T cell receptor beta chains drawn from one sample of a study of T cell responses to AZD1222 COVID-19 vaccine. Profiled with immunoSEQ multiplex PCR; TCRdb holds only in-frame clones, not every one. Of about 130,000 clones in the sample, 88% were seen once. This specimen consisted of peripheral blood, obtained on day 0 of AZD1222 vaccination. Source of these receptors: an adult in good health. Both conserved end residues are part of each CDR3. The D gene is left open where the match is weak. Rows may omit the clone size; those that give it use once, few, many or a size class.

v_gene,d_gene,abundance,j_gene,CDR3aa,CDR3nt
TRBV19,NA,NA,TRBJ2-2,CASSIWGFGRVGELFF,TGTGCCAGTAGTATTTGGGGATTCGGGCGGGTCGGGGAGCTGTTTTTT
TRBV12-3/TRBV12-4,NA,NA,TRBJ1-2,CASSRRQYYGYTF,TGTGCCAGCAGTCGCCGACAGTACTATGGCTACACCTTC
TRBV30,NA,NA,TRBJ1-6,CAWRDPRNNSPLHF,TGTGCCTGGAGGGACCCAAGGAATAATTCACCCCTCCACTTT
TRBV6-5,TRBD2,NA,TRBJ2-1,CASRPTSGRSGEQFF,TGTGCCAGCAGGCCAACTAGCGGGAGGTCGGGTGAGCAGTTCTTC
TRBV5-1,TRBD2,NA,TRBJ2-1,CASSLELAGVDEQFF,TGCGCCAGCAGCTTGGAACTAGCGGGAGTTGATGAGCAGTTCTTC
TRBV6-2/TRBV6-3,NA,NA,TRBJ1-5,CASSWGVYQPQHF,TGTGCCAGCAGTTGGGGGGTCTATCAGCCCCAGCATTTT
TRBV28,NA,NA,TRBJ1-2,CASRKNDGYTF,TGTGCCAGCAGGAAGAATGATGGCTACACCTTC
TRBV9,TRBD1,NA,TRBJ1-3,CASSTRDSGGNTIYF,TGTGCCAGCAGCACACGGGACAGCGGGGGGAACACCATATATTTT
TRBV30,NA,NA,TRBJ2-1,CAWSVSGGPYNEQFF,TGTGCCTGGAGTGTATCAGGCGGGCCCTACAATGAGCAGTTCTTC
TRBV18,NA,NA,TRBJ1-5,CASSPDSLQPQHF,TGTGCCAGCTCACCGGACAGCCTACAGCCCCAGCATTTT
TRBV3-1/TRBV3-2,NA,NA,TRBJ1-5,CASSQGAKISNQPQHF,TGTGCCAGCAGCCAAGGGGCGAAAATTAGCAATCAGCCCCAGCATTTT
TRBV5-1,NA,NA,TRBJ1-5,CASSFNSNQPQHF,TGCGCCAGCAGCTTTAATAGCAATCAGCCCCAGCATTTT
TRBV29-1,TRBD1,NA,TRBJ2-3,CSVGSGQASTDTQYF,TGCAGCGTTGGGTCGGGACAGGCTAGCACAGATACGCAGTATTTT
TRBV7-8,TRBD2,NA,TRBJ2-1,CASSLTSGSGNEQFF,TGTGCCAGCAGCTTGACTAGCGGGAGTGGGAATGAGCAGTTCTTC
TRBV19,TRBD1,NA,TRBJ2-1,CASSIGTGRAYNEQFF,TGTGCCAGTAGTATTGGGACAGGGAGGGCCTACAATGAGCAGTTCTTC
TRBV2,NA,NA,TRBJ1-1,CASSRHVMNTEAFF,TGTGCCAGCAGTAGACACGTCATGAACACTGAAGCTTTCTTT
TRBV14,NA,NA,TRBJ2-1,CASSRTRSYNEQFF,TGTGCCAGCAGTCGGACACGTTCCTACAATGAGCAGTTCTTC
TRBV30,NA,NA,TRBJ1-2,CAWSEDSSYYGYTF,TGTGCCTGGAGTGAGGACAGTTCTTACTATGGCTACACCTTC
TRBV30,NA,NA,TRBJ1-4,CVRWGNNEKLFF,TGTGTCAGGTGGGGGAATAATGAAAAACTGTTTTTT
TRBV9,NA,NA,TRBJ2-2,CASSVEWYTGELFF,TGTGCCAGCAGCGTCGAATGGTACACCGGGGAGCTGTTTTTT
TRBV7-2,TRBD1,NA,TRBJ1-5,CASSPQTGEQPQHF,TGTGCCAGCAGCCCACAGACAGGGGAACAGCCCCAGCATTTT
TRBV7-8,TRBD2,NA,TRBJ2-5,CASGSGGVGLQETQYF,TGTGCCAGCGGTAGCGGGGGGGTCGGACTCCAAGAGACCCAGTACTTC
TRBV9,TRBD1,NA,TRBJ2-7,CASGMGDRGPYEQYF,TGTGCCAGCGGAATGGGAGACAGGGGCCCCTACGAGCAGTACTTC
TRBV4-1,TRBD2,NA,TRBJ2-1,CASSQRLAGGSEQFF,TGCGCCAGCAGCCAACGACTAGCGGGAGGAAGTGAGCAGTTCTTC
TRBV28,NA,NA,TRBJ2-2,CASRAGNTGELFF,TGTGCCAGCAGGGCGGGGAACACCGGGGAGCTGTTTTTT
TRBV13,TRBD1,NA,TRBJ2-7,CASSFFPRGSYEQYF,TGTGCCAGCAGCTTCTTCCCCAGGGGGTCCTACGAGCAGTACTTC
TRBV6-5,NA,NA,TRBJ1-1,CASSYSSKGNTEAFF,TGTGCCAGCAGTTACTCTAGTAAGGGTAACACTGAAGCTTTCTTT
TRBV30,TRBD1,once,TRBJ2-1,CAWTLQGTNEQFF,TGTGCCTGGACCCTACAGGGGACCAATGAGCAGTTCTTC
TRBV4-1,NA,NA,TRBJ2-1,CASSVRTDLNEQFF,TGCGCCAGCAGCGTCCGGACAGACCTCAATGAGCAGTTCTTC
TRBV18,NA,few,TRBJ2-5,CASSPTYLGQETQYF,TGTGCCAGCAGTCCTACGTATTTGGGCCAAGAGACCCAGTACTTC
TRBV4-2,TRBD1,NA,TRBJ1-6,CASSQISTGGMDSPLHF,TGTGCCAGCAGCCAAATCTCGACAGGGGGCATGGATTCACCCCTCCACTTT
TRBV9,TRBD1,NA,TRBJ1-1,CASSPGTGYTEAFF,TGTGCCAGCAGCCCGGGGACAGGCTACACTGAAGCTTTCTTT
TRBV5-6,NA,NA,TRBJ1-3,CASSLAGEAGNTIYF,TGTGCCAGCAGCTTGGCAGGGGAGGCTGGAAACACCATATATTTT
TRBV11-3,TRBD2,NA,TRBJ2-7,CASSLDHGGMEQYF,TGTGCCAGCAGCTTAGATCACGGGGGGATGGAGCAGTACTTC
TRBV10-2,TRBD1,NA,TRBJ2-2,CATRGYNTGELFF,TGCGCCACCAGGGGGTACAACACCGGGGAGCTGTTTTTT
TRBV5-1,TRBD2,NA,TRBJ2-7,CASSPPSGSYEQYF,TGCGCCAGCAGCCCGCCTAGCGGTTCCTACGAGCAGTACTTC
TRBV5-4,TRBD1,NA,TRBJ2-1,CASSRTGVSYNEQFF,TGTGCCAGCAGTCGGACAGGGGTTTCCTACAATGAGCAGTTCTTC
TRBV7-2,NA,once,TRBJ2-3,CASSFAGLGTDTQYF,TGTGCCAGCAGCTTTGCGGGTTTGGGCACAGATACGCAGTATTTT
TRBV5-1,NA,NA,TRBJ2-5,CASSRAAEETQYF,TGCGCCAGCAGCCGGGCAGCCGAAGAGACCCAGTACTTC
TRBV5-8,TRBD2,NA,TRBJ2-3,CASRRLAGGSDTQYF,TGTGCCAGCCGGCGACTAGCGGGGGGATCGGATACGCAGTATTTT
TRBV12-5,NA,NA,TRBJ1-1,CASGLVRGDTEAFF,TGTGCTAGTGGTTTGGTAAGGGGTGACACTGAAGCTTTCTTT
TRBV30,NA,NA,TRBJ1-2,CAWAFRTGGPGYTF,TGTGCCTGGGCTTTTCGGACGGGCGGCCCTGGCTACACCTTC
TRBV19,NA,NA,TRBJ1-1,CASSEGGAGTEAFF,TGTGCCAGTAGTGAGGGGGGCGCTGGCACTGAAGCTTTCTTT
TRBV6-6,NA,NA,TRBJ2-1,CASSEGDTNFYNEQFF,TGTGCCAGCAGCGAGGGGGACACTAATTTCTACAATGAGCAGTTCTTC
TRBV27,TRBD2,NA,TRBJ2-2,CASSLRTSGSPGELFF,TGTGCCAGCAGTCTACGGACTAGCGGGAGCCCCGGGGAGCTGTTTTTT
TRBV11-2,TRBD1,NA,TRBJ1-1,CASSPDRDTEAFF,TGTGCCAGCAGTCCAGACAGGGACACTGAAGCTTTCTTT
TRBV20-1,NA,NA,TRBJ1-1,CSASVDGGWNTEAFF,TGCAGTGCTAGTGTCGACGGGGGCTGGAACACTGAAGCTTTCTTT
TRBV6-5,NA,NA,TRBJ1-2,CASSYQGPNYGYTF,TGTGCCAGCAGTTACCAGGGCCCTAACTATGGCTACACCTTC
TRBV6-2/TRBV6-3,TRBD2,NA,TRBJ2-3,CASSPRASGGAVSDTQYF,TGTGCCAGCAGTCCCCGGGCTAGCGGGGGGGCCGTTTCAGATACGCAGTATTTT
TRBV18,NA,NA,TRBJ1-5,CASSPPSGVGEPQHF,TGTGCCAGCTCACCCCCTTCGGGGGTGGGAGAGCCCCAGCATTTT
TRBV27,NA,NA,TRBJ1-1,CASSLNPENTEAFF,TGTGCCAGCAGTTTAAATCCGGAGAACACTGAAGCTTTCTTT
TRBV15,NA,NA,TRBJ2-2,CATSRPSFNTGELFF,TGTGCCACCAGCAGGCCGTCTTTTAACACCGGGGAGCTGTTTTTT
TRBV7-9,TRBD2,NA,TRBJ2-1,CASSLALAGAHEQFF,TGTGCCAGCAGCTTAGCACTAGCGGGAGCACATGAGCAGTTCTTC
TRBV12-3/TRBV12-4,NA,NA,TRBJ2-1,CASSVDLGAFF,TGTGCCAGCAGTGTCGATTTGGGAGCCTTCTTC
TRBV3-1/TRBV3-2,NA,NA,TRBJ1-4,CASSQDPTGGEKLFF,TGTGCCAGCAGCCAAGACCCGACCGGAGGTGAAAAACTGTTTTTT